Sequencing of this T cell receptor (beta chain) was carried out in a study of CD8+CD57+ T cells in acquired aplastic anemia. Study-level background: The average read count for CD4+ cells in healthy donors was 8.5 million to 11 million.

Using genomic DNA as the template, TCR beta VDJ and CDR3 profiling was carried out. TCRdb used MiXCR to reprocess the reads, holding one entry per CDR3 protein. The sample has hundreds of thousands of distinct CDR3 sequences; about 70% are singletons. General study points: Under 35 was the count of CD8+ CDR3 sequences that patients shared with controls.

Germline CDR1 SQVTM, CDR2 ANQGSEA. There are 12 residues in the CDR3. As concerns this clonotype: Its antigen remains unknown. One junction end does not reproduce the germline sequence, and a read error may be involved.

The chain combines TRBV29-1 with TRBJ1-5; D gene ambiguous. The source is a human donor in good health, serving as a control. The sample taken for sequencing was sorted CD4+, CD8+, or CD8+CD57+ T cells (not recorded which) from PBMCs. The CDR3 coding sequence is TGCAGCGTTCCGCAAAACCATCAGCCGCAGCATTTT. Protein sequence: CSVPQNHQPQHF.